This TCR beta chain was identified in a study of blood T cells in healthy people across ages (dated by TCRdb to about 2015). Background for the entire study: In model experiments, template switching captured roughly one uniquely barcoded TCR beta cDNA molecule for every two T cells. Two additional independent replicas of 1 million unique cDNA reads from the same blood draw were analyzed for two donors (one aged 18 to 30 and one aged 80 or older). Donors were grouped into four age groups: young (average approximately 16 years), middle-aged (39), aged (around 62) and long-lived (around 82). To avoid experimental bias, donors of different ages were spread randomly across the sequencing lanes. Using deep sequencing normalized with unique cDNA molecular identifiers, the study measured how TCR beta repertoire diversity changes with age. The investigation overall reported the following: Observed TCR beta diversity per million T cells fell roughly linearly with age, and a significant reduction was already apparent by age about 43. Because the CMV infection status of the donors was unknown, age-related changes in expanded clonotypes may potentially have been confounded. Because profiling used bulk unsorted PBMCs, naive and antigen-experienced compartments could not be compared conclusively. Total diversity estimates from one million sequenced T cells were considered lower bounds and underestimates. A strong correlation was found between observed TCR beta diversity and the percentage of naive T cells measured by flow cytometry. The long-lived group showed more naive CD4+ T cells, fewer expanded clones and increased TCR diversity than the aged group, suggesting age selection.

To note about this clonotype: This clone's antigen is unknown. No much larger clone is present one base from it, and per-base qualities are unavailable.

Systemically healthy Caucasian individuals from Russia, 39 in total and aged about 6 to 95 years, were included as donors. Each donor gave roughly 9 milliliters of peripheral blood, drawn into EDTA-treated Vacutainer tubes. Ficoll-Paque density-gradient centrifugation was used to isolate PBMCs, with at least 6.5 million per sample. Total RNA, at least 5 micrograms per sample, was extracted from PBMCs with Trizol reagent. The percentages of naive CD45RAhigh/CD27high T cells were determined by flow cytometry on a PBMC aliquot from every donor. The method behind the library was 5' RACE. Sequencing took place on an Illumina HiSeq 2500. The second PCR ran for about 7 to 11 cycles and used a J-beta primer mix along with a sample-barcoded 5' primer. Each TCR beta cDNA molecule received a unique molecular identifier from a template-switch 5' adaptor carrying 12 random nucleotides. Each sample yielded at least 2.5 million CDR3-containing paired-end reads. All of the RNA was converted into first-strand cDNA using the Mint cDNA synthesis kit, with a TRBC-specific oligonucleotide serving as the primer. Following uracil-DNA glycosylase treatment, a first 18-cycle PCR with universal primers M1SS and BC2_uni_R was performed on all cDNA. Regarding the original processing steps: For normalization, 1 million high-quality reads, each with a distinct molecular identifier, were randomly selected from each sample. Instead of being binned into consensus sequences, reads with shared molecular identifiers were discarded. MiTCR, run with a Q25 quality threshold and the strictest error-elimination algorithm, handled CDR3 identification, clonotype clustering and error correction. Lower-bound total TCR beta diversity was estimated with a nonparametric unseen species model using Euler transformation. TCRdb cleaned the public reads at Q25 with fastp, built clones with MiXCR and kept in-frame beta chains. Rows are combined by CDR3 protein, so each entry shows the most common genes and DNA. It is TCRdb's table, rather than the study itself, that gives the V and J calls and clone size. A total of hundreds of thousands of distinct CDR3 sequences appear in this sample, 56% of them only once. The leading ten clones occupy around 24% of the sample.

The source is a man in his forties in good health. Sequencing used blood.

In nucleotide form, the sequence is TGTGCCACCGCACCAAAAAATAACTATGGCTACACCTTC. Translated, it gives CATAPKNNYGYTF. The receptor chain draws on TRBV6-6 and TRBJ1-2; the D gene is not confidently resolved. Measured from the cysteine to the phenylalanine, the CDR3 is 13 residues long. The sequence is cut down to CDR3 DNA, 39 bases in frame from base 1. V and J are truncated by 10 bases and 1 base respectively, leaving an intervening sequence of 13 bases. The germline V gene (reference sequence) gives CDR1 as MNHNY and CDR2 as SVGAGI.